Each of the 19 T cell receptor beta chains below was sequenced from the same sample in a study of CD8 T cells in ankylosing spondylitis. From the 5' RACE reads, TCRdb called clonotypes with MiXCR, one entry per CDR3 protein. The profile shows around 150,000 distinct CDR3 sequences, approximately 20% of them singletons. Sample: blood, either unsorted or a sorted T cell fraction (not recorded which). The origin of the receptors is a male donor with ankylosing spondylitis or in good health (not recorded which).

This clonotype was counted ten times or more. The CDR3 spells CATSSRLAGSANEQFF. The CDR3 DNA reads as TGTGCCACCAGCAGCCGACTAGCGGGCAGCGCCAATGAGCAGTTCTTC. This chain connects TRBV15 to TRBJ2-1; TRBD2 agrees at 10 bases. Germline CDR1 is LNHNV and CDR2 is YYDKDF (reference sequence). V shed 3 bases, J shed 6 bases, and the junction held 8 bases outside the gene matches. The CDR3 contains 16 residues.

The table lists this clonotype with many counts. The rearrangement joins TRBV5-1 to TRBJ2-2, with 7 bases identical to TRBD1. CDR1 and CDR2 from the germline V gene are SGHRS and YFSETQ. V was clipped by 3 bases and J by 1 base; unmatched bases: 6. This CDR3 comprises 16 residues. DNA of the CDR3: TGCGCCAGCAGCTCAACCGGGACAGAGAACACCGGGGAGCTGTTTTTT. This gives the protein CASSSTGTENTGELFF. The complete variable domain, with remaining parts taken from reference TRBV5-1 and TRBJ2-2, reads KAGVTQTPRYLIKTRGQQVTLSCSPISGHRSVSWYQQTPGQGLQFLFEYFSETQRNKGNFPGRFSGRQFSNSRSEMNVSTLELGDSALYLCASSSTGTENTGELFFGEGSRLTVL.

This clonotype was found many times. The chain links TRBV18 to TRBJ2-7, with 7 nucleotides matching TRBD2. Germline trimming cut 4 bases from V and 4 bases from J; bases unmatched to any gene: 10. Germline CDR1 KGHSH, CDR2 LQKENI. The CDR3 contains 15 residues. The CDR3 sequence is CASSLGLVYSYEQYF. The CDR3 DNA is TGTGCCAGCTCACTCGGACTAGTTTATTCTTACGAGCAGTACTTC.

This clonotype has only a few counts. The CDR3 bases are TGCGCCAGCAGCTGGGGAGGGGGGGCGCAAGCTTTCTTT. This sequence encodes CASSWGGGAQAFF. V and J are TRBV5-1 and TRBJ1-1, with D perhaps TRBD1 (6 bases). The V end was cut by 3 bases, the J end by 9 bases, with 15 bases between. The CDR3 length is 13 residues. Germline lookup yields CDR1 SGHRS and CDR2 YFSETQ.

This chain's CDR3 is CASSSPHYTDTQYF. Written as DNA, the CDR3 is TGTGCCAGTAGTTCCCCCCACTACACAGATACGCAGTATTTT. This chain links TRBV19 with TRBJ2-3; no clear D. Trimming took off 5 bases at V and 2 bases at J, with 11 bases between the two ends. The CDR3 spans 14 residues. Germline V gene sequence: CDR1 LNHDA, CDR2 SQIVND (reference sequence).

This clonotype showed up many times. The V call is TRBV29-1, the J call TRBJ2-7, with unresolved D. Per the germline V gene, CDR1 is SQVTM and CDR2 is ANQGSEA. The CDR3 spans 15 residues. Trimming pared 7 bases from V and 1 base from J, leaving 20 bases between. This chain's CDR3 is CSAPPNGYPSYEQYF. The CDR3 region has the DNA TGCAGCGCCCCACCGAACGGTTACCCATCCTACGAGCAGTACTTC.

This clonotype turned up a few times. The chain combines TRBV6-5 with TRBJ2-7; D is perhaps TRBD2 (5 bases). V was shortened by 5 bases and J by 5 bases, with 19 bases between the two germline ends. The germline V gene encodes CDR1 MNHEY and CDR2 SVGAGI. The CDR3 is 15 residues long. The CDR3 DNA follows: TGTGCCAGCAGTCCCGCGGGTAGTCTGAGACACGAGCAGTACTTC. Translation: CASSPAGSLRHEQYF.

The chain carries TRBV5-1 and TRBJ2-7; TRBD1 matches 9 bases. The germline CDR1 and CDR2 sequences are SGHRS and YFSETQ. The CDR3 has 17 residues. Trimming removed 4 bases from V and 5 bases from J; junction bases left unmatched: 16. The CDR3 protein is CASSLGGTGPFSDEQYF. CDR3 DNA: TGCGCCAGCAGCCTGGGGGGGACAGGGCCTTTTTCCGACGAGCAGTACTTC. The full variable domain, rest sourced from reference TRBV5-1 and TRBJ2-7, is KAGVTQTPRYLIKTRGQQVTLSCSPISGHRSVSWYQQTPGQGLQFLFEYFSETQRNKGNFPGRFSGRQFSNSRSEMNVSTLELGDSALYLCASSLGGTGPFSDEQYFGPGTRLTVT.

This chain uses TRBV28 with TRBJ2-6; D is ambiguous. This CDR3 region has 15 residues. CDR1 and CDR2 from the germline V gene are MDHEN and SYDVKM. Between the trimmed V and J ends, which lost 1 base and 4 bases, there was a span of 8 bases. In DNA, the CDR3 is TGTGCCAGCAGTTTATTGGGTGCAGGGGCCAACGTCCTGACTTTC. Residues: CASSLLGAGANVLTF.

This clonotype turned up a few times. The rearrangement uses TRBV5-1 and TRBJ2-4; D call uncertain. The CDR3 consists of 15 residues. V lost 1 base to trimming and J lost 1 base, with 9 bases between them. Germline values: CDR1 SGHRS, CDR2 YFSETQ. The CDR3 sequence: CASSLSTAAKNIQYF. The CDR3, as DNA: TGCGCCAGCAGCTTGTCTACGGCGGCCAAAAACATTCAGTACTTC.

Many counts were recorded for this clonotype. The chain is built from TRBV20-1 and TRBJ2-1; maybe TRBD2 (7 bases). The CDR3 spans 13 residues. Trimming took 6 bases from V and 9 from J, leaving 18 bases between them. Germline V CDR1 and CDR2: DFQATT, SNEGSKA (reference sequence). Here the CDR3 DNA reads TGCAGTGCGCAGACTAGCAGGGGCGGTGAGCAGTTCTTC. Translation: CSAQTSRGGEQFF.

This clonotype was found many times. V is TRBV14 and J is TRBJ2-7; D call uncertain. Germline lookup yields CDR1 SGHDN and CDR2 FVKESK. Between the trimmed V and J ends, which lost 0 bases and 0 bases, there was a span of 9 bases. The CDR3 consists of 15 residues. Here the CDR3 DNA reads TGTGCCAGCAGCCAAGATGGGGTTAGCTCCTACGAGCAGTACTTC. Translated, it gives CASSQDGVSSYEQYF.

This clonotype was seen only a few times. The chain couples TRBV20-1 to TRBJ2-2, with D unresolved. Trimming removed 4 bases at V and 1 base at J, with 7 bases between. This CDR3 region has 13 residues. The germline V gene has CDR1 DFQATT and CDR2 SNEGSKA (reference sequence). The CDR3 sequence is CSAKYGNTGELFF. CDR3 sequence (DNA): TGCAGTGCTAAGTACGGGAACACCGGGGAGCTGTTTTTT.

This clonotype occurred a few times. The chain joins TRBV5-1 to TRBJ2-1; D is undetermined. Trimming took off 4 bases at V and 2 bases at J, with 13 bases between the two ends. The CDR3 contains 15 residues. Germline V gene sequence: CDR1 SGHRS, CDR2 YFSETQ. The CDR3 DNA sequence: TGCGCCAGCAGCCCTGAAGGGAAAACCTACAATGAGCAGTTCTTC. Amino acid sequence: CASSPEGKTYNEQFF.

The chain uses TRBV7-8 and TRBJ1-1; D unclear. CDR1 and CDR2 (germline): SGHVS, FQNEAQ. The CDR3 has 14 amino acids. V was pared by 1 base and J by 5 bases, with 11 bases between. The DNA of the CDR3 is TGTGCCAGCAGCTTAGAGAGCCTCCGGACTGAAGCTTTCTTT. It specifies CASSLESLRTEAFF.

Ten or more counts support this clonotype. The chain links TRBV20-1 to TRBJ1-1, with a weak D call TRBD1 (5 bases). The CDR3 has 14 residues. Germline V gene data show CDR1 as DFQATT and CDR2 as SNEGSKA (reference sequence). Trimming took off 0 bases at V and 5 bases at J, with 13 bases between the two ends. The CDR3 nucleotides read TGCAGTGCTAGAGATCAAGGGGTGCTTACTGAAGCTTTCTTT. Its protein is CSARDQGVLTEAFF.

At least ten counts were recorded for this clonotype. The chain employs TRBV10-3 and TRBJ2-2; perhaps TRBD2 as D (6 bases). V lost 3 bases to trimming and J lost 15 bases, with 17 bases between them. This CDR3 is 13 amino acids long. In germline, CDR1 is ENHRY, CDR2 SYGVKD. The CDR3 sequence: CAISDSGLPEVFF. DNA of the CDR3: TGTGCCATCAGTGATTCGGGACTCCCAGAGGTGTTTTTT.

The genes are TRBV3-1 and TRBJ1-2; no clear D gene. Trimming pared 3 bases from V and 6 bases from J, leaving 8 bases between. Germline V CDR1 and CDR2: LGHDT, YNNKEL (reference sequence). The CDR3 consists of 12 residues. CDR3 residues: CASSHGRDGYTF. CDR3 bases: TGTGCCAGCAGCCACGGACGGGATGGCTACACCTTC.

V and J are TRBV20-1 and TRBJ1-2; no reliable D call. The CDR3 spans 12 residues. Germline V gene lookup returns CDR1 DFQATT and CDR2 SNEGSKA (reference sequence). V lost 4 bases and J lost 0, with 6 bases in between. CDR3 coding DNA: TGCAGTGCTACAGATACTAACTATGGCTACACCTTC. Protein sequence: CSATDTNYGYTF.